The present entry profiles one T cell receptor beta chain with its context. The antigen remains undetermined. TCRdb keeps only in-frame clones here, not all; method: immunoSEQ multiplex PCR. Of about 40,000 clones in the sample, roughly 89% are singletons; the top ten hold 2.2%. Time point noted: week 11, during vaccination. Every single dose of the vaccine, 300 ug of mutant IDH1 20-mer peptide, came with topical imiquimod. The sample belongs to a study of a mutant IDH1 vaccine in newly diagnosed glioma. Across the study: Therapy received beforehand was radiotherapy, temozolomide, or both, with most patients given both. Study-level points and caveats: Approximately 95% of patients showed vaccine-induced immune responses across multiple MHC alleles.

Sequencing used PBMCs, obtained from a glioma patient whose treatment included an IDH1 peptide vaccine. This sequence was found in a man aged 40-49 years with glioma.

CDR3 amino acids: CASSLLRVPGELFF. The CDR3 nucleotides are TGCGCCAGCAGCCTGCTCAGGGTACCCGGGGAGCTGTTTTTT. J is TRBJ2-2 and V is TRBV5-1; possible D gene TRBD1, 5 bases. Deletions cut 4 bases from V and 6 bases from J, with 13 bases between. The CDR3 sequence is 14 residues long. Germline V gives CDR1 SGHRS, CDR2 YFSETQ.